There are many counts of the clone carrying this T cell receptor (beta chain). Its cognate antigen is unknown. This entry comes from a study of read filtering for tumor transcriptome and immune sequencing. At the level of the study: Patients were some 16 male and approximately 14 female, mean age approximately 70 years, range about 47 to 85. Findings and limits, study-wide: In IR-seq, single-read clonotypes were about 81.9% of clonotypes but around 4% of reads. Correlation between methods rose after single-read clonotypes were removed.

Bone marrow was sampled from every patient at the time of active disease. This CDR3 has 16 amino acids. J gave up 5 bases and V 3 bases, and 10 bases lay outside the gene matches. Germline assignment: CDR1 SGHRS and CDR2 YFSETQ. Molecular barcoded adaptors covering alpha/delta and beta/gamma chains were used on 400 to 450 ng RNA. MiXCR was run by TCRdb on the reads, yielding one entry per CDR3 protein. The sample includes over 25,000 distinct CDR3 sequences, 14% of them seen just once. Material for sequencing was a population of CD138-negative cells sorted from bone marrow. The receptor was derived from a donor over 35 with multiple myeloma. This rearrangement joins TRBV5-1 to TRBJ2-5, with TRBD2 matching over 10 bases. CDR3 sequence reads: CASSSNLAGVSETQYF. CDR3 DNA: TGCGCCAGCAGCTCAAATCTAGCGGGGGTGTCGGAGACCCAGTACTTC.